The rows below give T cell receptor beta chains drawn from one sample of a study of blood T cell repertoires in COVID-19. The repertoire was sequenced with immunoSEQ multiplex PCR; TCRdb's copy has only in-frame clones and lacks some. The data contain about 120,000 clones, roughly 80% of them seen just once; the ten biggest clones take up 8.5% to 12%. Sequences were obtained from peripheral blood. Receptors originate from a human donor in a cohort sampled during active COVID-19. CDR3s include the opening cysteine and the closing phenylalanine or tryptophan. The D gene is left open where the match is weak. Clone sizes are given selectively: once, few, many, or a class where the clone is expanded.

j_call,d_call,v_call,clone_size,cdr3_nt,cdr3_aa
TRBJ1-1,NA,TRBV3-1/TRBV3-2,once,TGTGCCAGCAGCCTACAGGGCCCTAACACTGAAGCTTTCTTT,CASSLQGPNTEAFF
TRBJ2-3,NA,TRBV7-9,NA,TGTGCCAGCAGCTTAGATCGGGTAGCGGTTGATACGCAGTATTTT,CASSLDRVAVDTQYF
TRBJ2-7,TRBD1,TRBV5-1,NA,TGCGCCAGCAGTATAAATCCGGGACAGGGGGCTGTGAAGCAGTACTTC,CASSINPGQGAVKQYF
TRBJ1-2,NA,TRBV7-2,NA,TGTGCCAGCAGCTTACCGGGAGCCTATGGCTACACCTTC,CASSLPGAYGYTF
TRBJ2-3,NA,TRBV28,NA,TGTGCCAGCAGTTTCCCTAGTGGTCCAGATACGCAGTATTTT,CASSFPSGPDTQYF
TRBJ1-2,TRBD1,TRBV2,NA,TGTGCCAGCAGTGACCGGGGTCAGGGGGCGTTAGGCTACACCTTC,CASSDRGQGALGYTF
TRBJ2-7,NA,TRBV18,few,TGTGCCAGCTCACCACGGGAGTGGGACTACGAGCAGTACTTC,CASSPREWDYEQYF
TRBJ2-5,TRBD2,TRBV27,NA,TGTGCCAGCAGTTTAGGTGGGACTAACAAAGAGACCCAGTACTTC,CASSLGGTNKETQYF
TRBJ2-7,TRBD2,TRBV30,once,TGTGCCTGGAGTTCTGAACCGAGCGGGAGGTACGAGCAGTACTTC,CAWSSEPSGRYEQYF
TRBJ2-1,NA,TRBV7-3,NA,TGTGCCAGCAGCTGGAGCGTCTCCTACAATGAGCAGTTCTTC,CASSWSVSYNEQFF
TRBJ2-5,TRBD2,TRBV5-1,NA,TGCGCCAGCAGCTATGAACTAGCGGGAGGGACAGAGACCCAGTACTTC,CASSYELAGGTETQYF
TRBJ2-1,TRBD2,TRBV15,NA,TGTGCCACCAGCACCACTAGCGGTGGGTCCTACAATGAGCAGTTCTTC,CATSTTSGGSYNEQFF
TRBJ1-5,NA,TRBV4-1,once,TGCGCCAGCAGCCCACAGGGAAACAATCAGCCCCAGCATTTT,CASSPQGNNQPQHF
TRBJ1-2,NA,TRBV21-1,NA,TGTGCCAGCAGCAAAGATGGTGTTGGAGGGAGCTATGGCTACACCTTC,CASSKDGVGGSYGYTF
TRBJ2-1,NA,TRBV4-3,NA,TGCGCCAGCAGCCGCGGGATGTGGCAGAGCAATGAGCAGTTCTTC,CASSRGMWQSNEQFF
TRBJ2-5,NA,TRBV6-6,few,TGTGCCAGCAGTCCGCGGGACAGTTCTGTTGAGACCCAGTACTTC,CASSPRDSSVETQYF
TRBJ2-7,NA,TRBV12-3/TRBV12-4,NA,TGTGCCAGCAGTTATCAGAACTACGAGCAGTACTTC,CASSYQNYEQYF
TRBJ1-4,NA,TRBV2,NA,TGTGCCAGCAGCCTCGGGATTCGGAATGAAAAACTGTTTTTT,CASSLGIRNEKLFF
TRBJ2-1,TRBD2,TRBV5-1,NA,TGCGCCAGCAGCTGGGGACTAGCGGGAGCAAGGGAGCAGTTCTTC,CASSWGLAGAREQFF
TRBJ2-7,TRBD1,TRBV30,few,TGTGCCTGGAGTCGAAGACAGGGAATCTACGAGCAGTACTTC,CAWSRRQGIYEQYF
TRBJ2-1,NA,TRBV28,NA,TGTGCCAGCAGTACGGAGGACGAGCAGTTCTTC,CASSTEDEQFF
TRBJ1-6,TRBD1,TRBV19,NA,TGTGCCAGTAGATGGACAGGGGGCGAGTCTCTATCTCGATATTCACCCCTCCACTTT,CASRWTGGESLSRYSPLHF
TRBJ1-6,NA,TRBV15,NA,TGTGCCACCAGCAGAGACCGGGGATCACCCCTCCACTTT,CATSRDRGSPLHF
TRBJ2-6,TRBD1,TRBV5-4,NA,TGTGCCAGCACCTCGAGATCGGGACAGTCCTCTGGGGCCAACGTCCTGACTTTC,CASTSRSGQSSGANVLTF
TRBJ1-5,NA,TRBV4-1,NA,TGCGCCAGCAGCCAAGACAGTGGCAATCAGCCCCAGCATTTT,CASSQDSGNQPQHF
TRBJ1-1,TRBD1,TRBV6-4,NA,TGTGCCAGCAGGAGGGGACAGGGAGAGACTGAAGCTTTCTTT,CASRRGQGETEAFF
TRBJ1-5,TRBD1,TRBV30,NA,TGTGCCTGGAGTGTGGGGACAGGGCACCAGCCCCAGCATTTT,CAWSVGTGHQPQHF
TRBJ1-2,NA,TRBV2,NA,TGTGCCAGGTCGGACACCACTAACTATGGCTACACCTTC,CARSDTTNYGYTF
TRBJ1-4,NA,TRBV18,NA,TGTGCCAGCTCACCACCCAATACAGGTTTAAATGAAAAACTGTTTTTT,CASSPPNTGLNEKLFF
TRBJ1-2,NA,TRBV28,NA,TGTGCCAGCCGTCGTGAAGGGGGTGACTATGGCTACACCTTC,CASRREGGDYGYTF
TRBJ1-2,NA,TRBV10-3,NA,TGTGCCATCAGTGAGAACCGAGCGGGACCCCATGGCTACACCTTC,CAISENRAGPHGYTF
TRBJ2-1,TRBD1,TRBV7-7,NA,TGTGCCAGCAGCCCGCAACAGGGGTTTTCCTACAATGAGCAGTTCTTC,CASSPQQGFSYNEQFF
TRBJ1-6,NA,TRBV27,once,TGTGCCAGCAGTTTAAAAACAGGGTTTTCACCCCTCCACTTT,CASSLKTGFSPLHF
TRBJ1-2,NA,TRBV20-1,NA,TGCAGTGCTAGTCGACCAGGACAGTTCGGCTATGGCTACACCTTC,CSASRPGQFGYGYTF
TRBJ1-5,NA,TRBV19,NA,TGTGCCAGTAGTACCCCTGAGGCGGGGGTTCAGCCCCAGCATTTT,CASSTPEAGVQPQHF
TRBJ2-3,TRBD1,TRBV2,once,TGTGCCAGCAACGGACAGGGGGCTACTAGCACAGATACGCAGTATTTT,CASNGQGATSTDTQYF
TRBJ2-3,NA,TRBV19,NA,TGTGCCAGTAGTGCCCCGGGGCGGGGGCAGTATTTT,CASSAPGRGQYF
TRBJ2-7,TRBD1,TRBV28,NA,TGTGCCAGCAGCCCCCGCGCAGGGGGCAAGGATGAGCAGTACTTC,CASSPRAGGKDEQYF
TRBJ2-7,NA,TRBV7-6,NA,TGTGCCAGCAGCAAACAGGACACCTACGAGCAGTACTTC,CASSKQDTYEQYF
TRBJ1-1,NA,TRBV6-5,NA,TGTGCCAGCAGTTACACCGCCACAGGGAGCAACACTGAAGCTTTCTTT,CASSYTATGSNTEAFF
TRBJ1-5,TRBD1,TRBV3-1/TRBV3-2,NA,TGTGCCAGCAGCTCCCAGGGGGGAGCTCAGCCCCAGCATTTT,CASSSQGGAQPQHF
TRBJ1-2,TRBD1,TRBV6-6,once,TGTGCCAGCAGTCCGGGACAGAACTATGGCTACACCTTC,CASSPGQNYGYTF
TRBJ2-7,NA,TRBV7-2,once,TGTGCCAGCAGCTTGGGGGGTCTTCGGCACGAGCAGTACTTC,CASSLGGLRHEQYF
TRBJ1-2,NA,TRBV3-1/TRBV3-2,once,TGTGCCAGCAGCCATTCGGGAAACAATGGCGCTTATGGCTACACCTTC,CASSHSGNNGAYGYTF
TRBJ2-7,NA,TRBV5-1,NA,TGCGCCAGCGGCGTTGGGCTCGAGCAGTACTTC,CASGVGLEQYF
TRBJ2-7,TRBD1,TRBV9,NA,TGTGCCAGCAGCGTAGGGACAGGTAATCGCTACGAGCAGTACTTC,CASSVGTGNRYEQYF
TRBJ2-5,TRBD1,TRBV10-3,NA,TGTGCCACCCACCGGGACAGGGAGTCAGAGACCCAGTACTTC,CATHRDRESETQYF
TRBJ1-1,NA,TRBV5-1,NA,TGCGCCAGCAGCTTGCAGGTCTCCACCACTGAAGCTTTCTTT,CASSLQVSTTEAFF